The 4 T cell receptor beta chains below were found in one sample sequenced in a study of identical twins. TCRdb reanalysed the 5' RACE reads using MiXCR and keeps one entry per CDR3 protein. The sample carries 1.5 million to 2 million distinct CDR3 sequences, roughly a third recorded once. Sequencing was done on a sample of cord blood. The receptors were sampled from a newborn girl in good health.

This chain links TRBV12-3 or TRBV12-4 with TRBJ2-1; 12 bases align to TRBD2. The junction had 5 bases not matched to a gene; V was cut back by 2 bases and J by 6 bases. The length of the CDR3 is 16 residues. In nucleotides, the CDR3 is TGTGCCAGCAGTTTACGGTCTAGCGGGAGGGGCAATGAGCAGTTCTTC. This codes for CASSLRSSGRGNEQFF.

This clonotype has more than one count but fewer than ten. This rearrangement joins TRBV5-1 to TRBJ2-3; D perhaps matches TRBD2 (5 bases). Per germline, CDR1 SGHRS and CDR2 YFSETQ. The CDR3 runs to 13 residues. The V and J ends lost 6 bases and 1 base respectively, with 9 bases between them. For the CDR3, the DNA is TGCGCCAGCAACCGGGAAGGCACAGATACGCAGTATTTT. Encoded protein: CASNREGTDTQYF. The entire variable domain, with the rest obtained from reference TRBV5-1 and TRBJ2-3, is as follows: KAGVTQTPRYLIKTRGQQVTLSCSPISGHRSVSWYQQTPGQGLQFLFEYFSETQRNKGNFPGRFSGRQFSNSRSEMNVSTLELGDSALYLCASNREGTDTQYFGPGTRLTVL.

With regard to this clonotype: This may arise from a read error, as a much more abundant clone is one base away. The chain uses TRBV2 and TRBJ1-2, with D perhaps TRBD1 (5 bases). The CDR3 runs 11 residues. The germline V gene has CDR1 SNHLY and CDR2 FYNNEI. V was shortened by 6 bases and J by 6 bases, with 8 bases between the two germline ends. The CDR3 coding sequence is TGTGCCAGCAGATTGGGGGATGGCTACACCTTC. This encodes CASRLGDGYTF.

The V gene is TRBV19, the J gene TRBJ2-4; 9 bases are a match to TRBD2. The tail of the sequence fits TRBJ2-7 better, so the J call may be wrong. Germline lookup yields CDR1 LNHDA and CDR2 SQIVND (reference sequence). The CDR3 has 18 residues. CDR3 in amino acids: CASSIDERSSGILYEQYF. DNA for the CDR3: TGTGCCAGTAGTATCGATGAGAGATCTAGCGGGATACTCTACGAGCAGTACTTC.